What follows are 20 T cell receptor beta chains derived from one specimen sequenced in a study of blood T cell repertoires in COVID-19. The repertoire was sequenced with immunoSEQ multiplex PCR; TCRdb's copy has only in-frame clones and lacks some. Of roughly 360,000 clones listed, roughly 88% are singletons. Sequences were obtained from PBMCs or T cells enriched from blood (not recorded which). The receptors stem from a woman in her thirties with acute COVID-19.

This clone came up a few times. The chain joins TRBV11-2 to TRBJ1-4; D uncertain. The length of the CDR3 is 13 residues. The germline CDR1 and CDR2 sequences are SGHAT and FQNNGV. The V end was cut by 4 bases, the J end by 7 bases, with 10 bases between. In DNA form, the CDR3 reads TGTGCCAGCAGCTCCACTGAGGGTGAAAAACTGTTTTTT. As protein: CASSSTEGEKLFF. Full variable domain (rest looked up from reference TRBV11-2 and TRBJ1-4): EAGVAQSPRYKIIEKRQSVAFWCNPISGHATLYWYQQILGQGPKLLIQFQNNGVVDDSQLPKDRFSAERLKGVDSTLKIQPAKLEDSAVYLCASSSTEGEKLFFGSGTQLSVL.

This rearrangement joins TRBV12-3 or TRBV12-4 to TRBJ2-1, with TRBD2 as a possible D gene (6 bases). This CDR3 has 13 amino acids. V was cut by 8 bases and J by 8 bases, with 16 bases left in between. CDR3 in DNA: TGTGCCAGCCGGGGGTCCAGCAACGATGAGCAGTTCTTC. Encoded protein: CASRGSSNDEQFF.

The chain joins TRBV5-1 to TRBJ1-3, with 7 bases fitting TRBD1. The germline V gene has CDR1 SGHRS and CDR2 YFSETQ. V was clipped by 2 bases and J by 0 bases; unmatched bases: 2. The CDR3 runs to 15 residues. CDR3 coding DNA: TGCGCCAGCAGCTTAGGGGGCGCCTCTGGAAACACCATATATTTT. Translated, it gives CASSLGGASGNTIYF.

V is TRBV7-2 and J is TRBJ2-1, with D possibly TRBD1 on 5 matching bases. The CDR3 sequence is 13 residues long. V shed 1 base and J shed 9 bases, with 10 bases lying between them. The germline gives CDR1 SGHTA, CDR2 FQGNSA. CDR3 coding DNA: TGTGCCAGCAGCTTAGACGACAGCTCTGAGCAGTTCTTC. This translates into CASSLDDSSEQFF.

The genes are TRBV12-5 and TRBJ1-1; D is perhaps TRBD1 (5 bases). The CDR3 contains 15 residues. Trimming cost V 5 bases and J 4 bases, with 17 bases left between them. The germline CDR1 and CDR2 sequences are LGHNT and FRNRAP. The CDR3 here is CASGRYTGGGTEAFF. The CDR3 region has the DNA TGTGCTAGTGGTCGATACACTGGCGGGGGCACTGAAGCTTTCTTT. The whole variable domain, filled in from reference TRBV12-5 and TRBJ1-1, reads DARVTQTPRHKVTEMGQEVTMRCQPILGHNTVFWYRQTMMQGLELLAYFRNRAPLDDSGMPKDRFSAEMPDATLATLKIQPSEPRDSAVYFCASGRYTGGGTEAFFGQGTRLTVV.

The V gene is TRBV9, the J gene TRBJ2-7; D ambiguous. This CDR3 is built from 13 residues. Germline V gene sequence: CDR1 SGDLS, CDR2 YYNGEE. The V and J ends lost 5 bases and 4 bases respectively, with 13 bases between them. CDR3 sequence (DNA): TGTGCCAGCAGTTCCCCAGGCTTGTACGAGCAGTACTTC. Amino acid sequence: CASSSPGLYEQYF.

Ten or more counts support this clone. The chain carries TRBV6-4 and TRBJ2-3; 12 bases match TRBD2. There are 16 residues in the CDR3. J gave up 3 bases and V 3 bases, and 4 bases lay outside the gene matches. Germline assignment: CDR1 MRHNA and CDR2 SNTAGT. CDR3 coding DNA: TGTGCCAGCAGTGAAACTAGCGGGGGGCATACAGATACGCAGTATTTT. It encodes CASSETSGGHTDTQYF.

V usage is TRBV2 and J usage is TRBJ2-7; D remains unclear. Trimming removed 7 bases at V and 3 bases at J, with 7 bases between. The CDR3 sequence is 11 residues long. CDR1 SNHLY and CDR2 FYNNEI come from the germline V gene. CDR3: CASINSYEQYF. In DNA, the CDR3 is TGTGCCAGCATTAACAGCTACGAGCAGTACTTC.

The genes are TRBV7-3 and TRBJ2-6, with 10 bases fitting TRBD1. The J segment lost 0 bases and the V segment lost 5 bases, leaving 4 bases of the junction unmatched. The CDR3 length is 17 residues. Germline CDR1 and CDR2: SGHTA and FQGTGA. The CDR3, as DNA: TGTGCCAGCAGCCCCCGGACAGGGGGCTCTGGGGCCAACGTCCTGACTTTC. Residues: CASSPRTGGSGANVLTF. Drawing the rest from reference TRBV7-3 and TRBJ2-6, the complete variable domain is GAGVSQTPSNKVTEKGKYVELRCDPISGHTALYWYRQSLGQGPEFLIYFQGTGAADDSGLPNDRFFAVRPEGSVSTLKIQRTERGDSAVYLCASSPRTGGSGANVLTFGAGSRLTVL.

The chain carries TRBV6-4 and TRBJ2-7; no firm D call. From germline, CDR1 is MRHNA and CDR2 SNTAGT. V was shortened by 0 bases and J by 6 bases, with 15 bases between the two germline ends. CDR3 size: 15 residues. DNA of the CDR3: TGTGCCAGCAGTGACTCGGGCAGGTCAACATGCGAGCAGTACTTC. Translation gives CASSDSGRSTCEQYF.

This clone was seen a handful of times. The rearrangement links TRBV4-1 to TRBJ2-2, with D possibly TRBD1 on 6 matching bases. V lost 3 bases to trimming and J lost 5 bases, with 19 bases between them. Germline lookup yields CDR1 MGHRA and CDR2 YSYEKL. The CDR3 contains 17 residues. The CDR3 spells CASSHDPGQVLTGELFF. CDR3 sequence (DNA): TGCGCCAGCAGCCATGACCCGGGACAAGTATTAACCGGGGAGCTGTTTTTT.

This clone appeared a single time. The chain links TRBV9 to TRBJ2-2; 14 positions agree with TRBD2. The V gene's germline CDR1 is SGDLS and CDR2 YYNGEE. This CDR3 is built from 19 residues. With 3 bases clipped from V and 1 base from J, the junction kept 8 bases outside the gene matches. CDR3 region: CASSDRTSGGPRNTGELFF. CDR3 in DNA: TGTGCCAGCAGCGACAGGACTAGCGGGGGGCCAAGGAACACCGGGGAGCTGTTTTTT.

The sample holds many counts of this clone. CDR3 sequence: CASSDEGAKNEQFF. The CDR3 region has the DNA TGTGCCAGCAGTGACGAAGGGGCCAAGAATGAGCAGTTCTTC. This chain links TRBV2 with TRBJ2-1, with D perhaps matching TRBD1 (5 bases). CDR3 size: 14 residues. From germline, CDR1 is SNHLY and CDR2 FYNNEI. Trimming cost V 3 bases and J 7 bases, with 13 bases left between them.

This chain connects TRBV19 to TRBJ2-7, with 14 bases that match TRBD2. V shed 3 bases, J shed 3 bases, and the junction held 1 base outside the gene matches. CDR3 size: 15 residues. Germline V lookup: CDR1 LNHDA, CDR2 SQIVND (reference sequence). The CDR3 DNA follows: TGTGCCAGTAGTATCGGGACTAGCGGGGGCTACGAGCAGTACTTC. Amino acids: CASSIGTSGGYEQYF.

The CDR3 loop reads CATSDSRTGRNEKLFF. CDR3 sequence (DNA): TGTGCCACCAGTGATTCCAGGACAGGGAGAAATGAAAAACTGTTTTTT. The chain uses TRBV24-1 and TRBJ1-4; 8 nucleotides line up with TRBD1. This CDR3 has 16 amino acids. CDR1 and CDR2 from the germline V gene are KGHDR and SFDVKD. The V segment lost 2 bases and the J segment 5 bases; nucleotides outside the gene matches: 6.

The V and J genes are TRBV4-1 and TRBJ1-5; D gene ambiguous. V was shortened by 3 bases and J by 6 bases, with 24 bases between the two germline ends. Germline V gives CDR1 MGHRA, CDR2 YSYEKL. This CDR3 has 18 residues. CDR3 sequence (DNA): TGCGCCAGCAGCCAGTTCTTGGAGATCGGGATAGGTAGTCAGCCCCAGCATTTT. This encodes CASSQFLEIGIGSQPQHF.

This chain links TRBV11-1 with TRBJ1-1; no clear D. The CDR3 is 13 residues long. V lost 9 bases to trimming and J lost 3 bases, with 14 bases between them. Germline values: CDR1 SGHAT, CDR2 FQDESV (reference sequence). Here the CDR3 reads CASSRLIDTEAFF. The CDR3 region has the DNA TGTGCCAGTTCCAGACTTATAGACACTGAAGCTTTCTTT.

The gene calls are TRBV5-1 and TRBJ1-1, with D unclear. The CDR3 has 12 amino acids. V was cut by 0 bases and J by 6 bases, with 6 bases left in between. Germline values: CDR1 SGHRS, CDR2 YFSETQ. The chain's CDR3 is CASSLAGSEAFF. CDR3 nucleotide sequence: TGCGCCAGCAGCTTGGCGGGGTCTGAAGCTTTCTTT.

The genes are TRBV4-1 and TRBJ2-6; 12 bases are a match to TRBD1. The germline V gene has CDR1 MGHRA and CDR2 YSYEKL. The V gene end was trimmed by 1 base and the J gene end by 1 base; junction bases not matched to a gene: 2. This CDR3 has 18 residues. The CDR3 DNA sequence: TGCGCCAGCAGCCAAGCGGGACAGGGGGCATCTGGGGCCAACGTCCTGACTTTC. Protein: CASSQAGQGASGANVLTF.

The chain uses TRBV7-8 and TRBJ2-7; D is unresolved. The length of the CDR3 is 14 residues. V was cut by 5 bases and J by 0 bases, with 11 bases left in between. Germline CDR1 SGHVS, CDR2 FQNEAQ. CDR3 sequence (DNA): TGTGCCAGCAGCGGAGACACGTTCTCCTACGAGCAGTACTTC. Protein: CASSGDTFSYEQYF.